This T cell receptor beta chain is from a study of blood T cells in healthy people across ages (dated by TCRdb to about 2015). Background on the whole study: In model experiments, roughly one uniquely barcoded TCR beta cDNA molecule per two T cells was captured by template switching. The study measured age-related changes in TCR beta repertoire diversity using deep sequencing normalized with unique cDNA molecular identifiers. The donors were divided into four age groups: young (average around 17 years), middle-aged (about 39), aged (around 67) and long-lived (about 84). To avoid experimental bias, donors of different ages were spread randomly across the sequencing lanes. Two additional independent replicas of 1 million unique cDNA reads from the same blood draw were analyzed for two donors (one aged 18 to 30 and one aged 80 or older). Study-level results and caveats: Observed TCR beta diversity correlated strongly with the percentage of naive T cells measured by flow cytometry. Estimates of total diversity based on one million sequenced T cells were regarded as lower bounds and as underestimates. Because the CMV infection status of the donors was unknown, age-related changes in expanded clonotypes may potentially have been confounded. The long-lived group showed more naive CD4+ T cells, fewer expanded clones and increased TCR diversity than the aged group, suggesting age selection. Observed TCR beta diversity per million T cells fell roughly linearly with age, and a significant reduction was already apparent by age around 36. Bulk unsorted PBMC profiling prevented conclusive comparison of naive and antigen-experienced compartments.

Library creation used 5' RACE. The sequencer was an Illumina HiSeq 2500. The second PCR ran for roughly 7 to 12 cycles and used a J-beta primer mix along with a sample-barcoded 5' primer. A unique molecular identifier was introduced onto each TCR beta cDNA molecule by a template-switch 5' adaptor carrying 12 random nucleotides. Each sample yielded at least 3 million CDR3-containing paired-end reads. The Mint cDNA synthesis kit, primed by a TRBC-specific oligonucleotide, was used to synthesize first-strand cDNA from all RNA. After uracil-DNA glycosylase treatment, a first 18-cycle PCR used universal primers M1SS and BC2_uni_R on all cDNA. The authors processed their data as follows. Each sample was normalized by randomly selecting 1 million high-quality reads, each carrying a distinct molecular identifier. Instead of being binned into consensus sequences, reads with shared molecular identifiers were discarded. MiTCR, set to a Q25 quality threshold and the strictest error-elimination algorithm, was used for CDR3 identification, clonotype clustering and error correction. Lower-bound total TCR beta diversity was estimated with a nonparametric unseen species model using Euler transformation. TCRdb itself trimmed the public reads at Q25 with fastp, ran MiXCR and retained productive beta chains. Rows matching on CDR3 protein sequence are summarized as one entry with the most common DNA and genes. TCRdb's processing, not the authors', yielded these V and J calls. This sample comprises 550,000 to 600,000 distinct CDR3 sequences, 27% of them detected only once. The top ten clones comprise around 20% of the sample.

The roughly 39 donors, aged about 6 to 90 years, were systemically healthy Caucasian individuals from Russia. Each donor gave 8 to 10 milliliters of peripheral blood, drawn into EDTA-treated Vacutainer tubes. Ficoll-Paque density-gradient centrifugation was used to isolate PBMCs, with at least 7 million per sample. Total RNA, at least 5 micrograms per sample, was extracted from PBMCs with Trizol reagent. Naive CD45RAhigh/CD27high T cell percentages were measured by flow cytometry on a PBMC aliquot from every donor. For this clonotype: No antigen is known for it. The record has no base qualities; no much larger clone is one base away.

The CDR3 runs 14 residues from the cysteine to the phenylalanine. CDR3 DNA only is kept here, 42 bases in frame from base 1. V was cut back by 0 bases and J by 4 bases, leaving a gap of 9 bases between them. Taken from the germline V gene, the CDR1 and CDR2 loops are MGHRA and YSYEKL. The chain is made from TRBV4-1 and TRBJ1-2; no D segment can be confidently identified. Specimen: blood. The TCR originated in a woman in her 70s in good health. The DNA reads as follows: TGCGCCAGCAGCCAAGAAGGAGGGTGCTATGGCTACACCTTC. Its coded protein is CASSQEGGCYGYTF.